These T cell receptor beta chains were read from a single sample in a study of cytomegalovirus exposure and HLA in healthy donors. Some clones are missing from TCRdb's copy, which holds only in-frame ones; the method was immunoSEQ multiplex PCR. The sample data list some 140,000 clones. The sequenced sample consisted of PBMCs. The receptors were sampled from a woman aged 35 to 49 in good health and CMV-seronegative. Each CDR3 is given with its conserved first and last residue. D genes are given only for firm matches.

V	J	D	DNA	CDR3
TRBV10-3	TRBJ2-7	.	TGTGCCATCAGTGAGTCCCCCTCCTACGAGCAGTACTTC	CAISESPSYEQYF
TRBV6-5	TRBJ2-1	.	TGTGCCAGCAGAATGGGGAGTTACAATGAGCAGTTCTTC	CASRMGSYNEQFF
TRBV5-4	TRBJ2-3	TRBD2	TGTGCCGGAACTAGCGGGGGTGCAGATACGCAGTATTTT	CAGTSGGADTQYF
TRBV19	TRBJ1-6	.	TGTGCCAGTAGTAATCAATACAGCTCGAGCTCCTATAATTCACCCCTCCACTTT	CASSNQYSSSSYNSPLHF
TRBV19	TRBJ2-3	.	TGTGCCAGTAGTCCCCTTGAGGGAGATACGCAGTATTTT	CASSPLEGDTQYF
TRBV6-5	TRBJ1-1	.	TGTGCCAGCAGTTATCCGGGGGACACTGAAGCTTTCTTT	CASSYPGDTEAFF
TRBV28	TRBJ2-5	TRBD2	TGTGCCAGCAGTAACTCACTAGCGGGGGGCCAAGAGACCCAGTACTTC	CASSNSLAGGQETQYF
TRBV7-2	TRBJ1-2	.	TGTGCCAGCAGCTTAACAGGGCAATATGGCTACACCTTC	CASSLTGQYGYTF
TRBV6-5	TRBJ1-2	TRBD1	TGTGCCAGCAGTTATTCGACAGGGGGCTATGGCTACACCTTC	CASSYSTGGYGYTF
TRBV5-1	TRBJ1-1	TRBD1	TGCGCCAGCAGCTTGGGCCGGCGCCGGGACAGTTTGAACACTGAAGCTTTCTTT	CASSLGRRRDSLNTEAFF
TRBV28	TRBJ2-7	.	TGTGCCAGCAGCCCGGGATACGAGCAGTACTTC	CASSPGYEQYF
TRBV5-3	TRBJ2-5	.	TGTGCCAGAAGCTTGGGTCTCGTGGGGGGTCCGAGGACCCAGTACTTC	CARSLGLVGGPRTQYF
TRBV4-3	TRBJ2-2	TRBD2	TGCGCCAGCAGCCGGGCTAGCGGGGGAACCGGGGAGCTGTTTTTT	CASSRASGGTGELFF
TRBV14	TRBJ1-1	.	TGTGCCAGCAGCCAAGAATGGGCTAACACTGAAGCTTTCTTT	CASSQEWANTEAFF
TRBV7-2	TRBJ2-6	.	TGTGCCAGCAGCTTAGACGGCTCTGGGGCCAACGTCCTGACTTTC	CASSLDGSGANVLTF
TRBV10-3	TRBJ1-1	.	TGTGCCATCAGTGAGCCTTTAGGGCCAGGGGTGATTTCGGACACTGAAGCTTTCTTT	CAISEPLGPGVISDTEAFF
TRBV6-5	TRBJ1-2	TRBD1	TGTGCCAGCAGCGTACGACAGGGACAAAATTCGGACTACACCTTC	CASSVRQGQNSDYTF
TRBV4-2	TRBJ2-5	TRBD2	TGTGCCAGCAGCCAAGATGGGGTAGCGGGGGGGAACCAAGAGACCCAGTACTTC	CASSQDGVAGGNQETQYF
TRBV9	TRBJ1-2	.	TGTGCCAGCAGCGTAGCAGAACCAAGTTATGGCTACACCTTC	CASSVAEPSYGYTF
TRBV10-3	TRBJ1-2	.	TGTGCCATCAGTGAGGGCGGGAACTATGGCTACACCTTC	CAISEGGNYGYTF
TRBV14	TRBJ1-4	TRBD1	TGTGCCAGCAGCCAAGAACAAGTGGACAGGGAGAATGAAAAACTGTTTTTT	CASSQEQVDRENEKLFF
TRBV10-3	TRBJ2-1	TRBD1	TGTGCCATCAGTGTCCGACAGGGGGTTATTTTCAATGAGCAGTTCTTC	CAISVRQGVIFNEQFF
TRBV27	TRBJ1-1	TRBD1	TGTGCCAGCAGTATTGGGACAGGGGTAGCTTTCTTT	CASSIGTGVAFF
TRBV10-3	TRBJ1-2	TRBD1	TGTGCCATCAGACAGGGGATTGGCTACACCTTC	CAIRQGIGYTF
TRBV28	TRBJ1-2	.	TGTGCCAGCAGTTTATCCAGCAGGCCTAACTATGGCTACACCTTC	CASSLSSRPNYGYTF
TRBV9	TRBJ2-5	.	TGTGCCAGCAGCCCCGGGGTAGCGGCTGGAGAGACCCAGTACTTC	CASSPGVAAGETQYF